This TCR beta chain was obtained from a study of vaccination effects on CD4 cells after COVID-19. Study-level background: CD4+ T cells specific for antigen were expanded with viral peptide pools by the ViraFEST assay before sequencing. Sample collection from a couple of convalescent patients occurred 16 days and one week before vaccination.

The table came from immunoSEQ multiplex PCR; TCRdb's copy has only in-frame clones and leaves some out. The sample has approximately 60,000 clones, approximately 70% seen once. Comments on this clone: Its target is unknown. One end of the junction is discordant with germline, which a read error may explain.

Once cultured for roughly nine days, the cells underwent separation to obtain CD4+ T cells. On both days 3 and 7, half of the culture medium was replaced with IL-2 medium. The germline V gene encodes CDR1 LNHDA and CDR2 SQIVND (reference sequence). The CDR3 covers 15 residues. This clonotype was sampled from a human donor who had a prior SARS-CoV-2 infection. Specimen: CD4+ T cells from PBMCs cultured without peptide, collected before COVID-19 vaccination. This chain connects TRBV19 to TRBJ2-1, with TRBD2 matching 7 bases. CDR3 amino acids: CASSHGLDRPALMVF. The CDR3 DNA follows: TGTGCCAGTAGTCACGGACTAGATCGTCCCGCCCTTATGGTCTTC.